This T cell receptor (beta chain) was recorded in a study of cytomegalovirus exposure and HLA in healthy donors. Study context: Inside one of the first data releases sat roughly 80 million unique TCRs taken from HLA-typed donors. Falling in the Caucasian-associated ancestry cluster were approximately 84% of under 500 genotyped donors. Whole-study findings and limits: For presence/absence analyses, sequencing depth was assumed to be roughly uniform across donors. The authors enumerated 180 or so TCR beta chains as linked to cytomegalovirus.

Researchers ran the PCR with 60 Vbeta and 13 Jbeta primers. Repertoires were generated with immunoSEQ multiplex PCR, while TCRdb's copy carries only in-frame clones and drops some. The sample has roughly 98,000 clones; 75% to 85% are singletons. Deletions cut 4 bases from V and 7 bases from J, with 17 bases between. Germline V gene data show CDR1 as GTSNPN and CDR2 as SVGIG (reference sequence). The CDR3 is made up of 14 amino acids. A remark on this clone: Its antigen is not known.

The receptor's source is a man aged 18 to 30 in good health and CMV-seropositive. Specimen: PBMCs. The V gene is TRBV30, the J gene TRBJ2-1; D is possibly TRBD1 (6 bases). The CDR3 DNA reads TGTGCCTGGAACAGGGACATCCAGCGGAATGAGCAGTTCTTC. Translation gives CAWNRDIQRNEQFF.